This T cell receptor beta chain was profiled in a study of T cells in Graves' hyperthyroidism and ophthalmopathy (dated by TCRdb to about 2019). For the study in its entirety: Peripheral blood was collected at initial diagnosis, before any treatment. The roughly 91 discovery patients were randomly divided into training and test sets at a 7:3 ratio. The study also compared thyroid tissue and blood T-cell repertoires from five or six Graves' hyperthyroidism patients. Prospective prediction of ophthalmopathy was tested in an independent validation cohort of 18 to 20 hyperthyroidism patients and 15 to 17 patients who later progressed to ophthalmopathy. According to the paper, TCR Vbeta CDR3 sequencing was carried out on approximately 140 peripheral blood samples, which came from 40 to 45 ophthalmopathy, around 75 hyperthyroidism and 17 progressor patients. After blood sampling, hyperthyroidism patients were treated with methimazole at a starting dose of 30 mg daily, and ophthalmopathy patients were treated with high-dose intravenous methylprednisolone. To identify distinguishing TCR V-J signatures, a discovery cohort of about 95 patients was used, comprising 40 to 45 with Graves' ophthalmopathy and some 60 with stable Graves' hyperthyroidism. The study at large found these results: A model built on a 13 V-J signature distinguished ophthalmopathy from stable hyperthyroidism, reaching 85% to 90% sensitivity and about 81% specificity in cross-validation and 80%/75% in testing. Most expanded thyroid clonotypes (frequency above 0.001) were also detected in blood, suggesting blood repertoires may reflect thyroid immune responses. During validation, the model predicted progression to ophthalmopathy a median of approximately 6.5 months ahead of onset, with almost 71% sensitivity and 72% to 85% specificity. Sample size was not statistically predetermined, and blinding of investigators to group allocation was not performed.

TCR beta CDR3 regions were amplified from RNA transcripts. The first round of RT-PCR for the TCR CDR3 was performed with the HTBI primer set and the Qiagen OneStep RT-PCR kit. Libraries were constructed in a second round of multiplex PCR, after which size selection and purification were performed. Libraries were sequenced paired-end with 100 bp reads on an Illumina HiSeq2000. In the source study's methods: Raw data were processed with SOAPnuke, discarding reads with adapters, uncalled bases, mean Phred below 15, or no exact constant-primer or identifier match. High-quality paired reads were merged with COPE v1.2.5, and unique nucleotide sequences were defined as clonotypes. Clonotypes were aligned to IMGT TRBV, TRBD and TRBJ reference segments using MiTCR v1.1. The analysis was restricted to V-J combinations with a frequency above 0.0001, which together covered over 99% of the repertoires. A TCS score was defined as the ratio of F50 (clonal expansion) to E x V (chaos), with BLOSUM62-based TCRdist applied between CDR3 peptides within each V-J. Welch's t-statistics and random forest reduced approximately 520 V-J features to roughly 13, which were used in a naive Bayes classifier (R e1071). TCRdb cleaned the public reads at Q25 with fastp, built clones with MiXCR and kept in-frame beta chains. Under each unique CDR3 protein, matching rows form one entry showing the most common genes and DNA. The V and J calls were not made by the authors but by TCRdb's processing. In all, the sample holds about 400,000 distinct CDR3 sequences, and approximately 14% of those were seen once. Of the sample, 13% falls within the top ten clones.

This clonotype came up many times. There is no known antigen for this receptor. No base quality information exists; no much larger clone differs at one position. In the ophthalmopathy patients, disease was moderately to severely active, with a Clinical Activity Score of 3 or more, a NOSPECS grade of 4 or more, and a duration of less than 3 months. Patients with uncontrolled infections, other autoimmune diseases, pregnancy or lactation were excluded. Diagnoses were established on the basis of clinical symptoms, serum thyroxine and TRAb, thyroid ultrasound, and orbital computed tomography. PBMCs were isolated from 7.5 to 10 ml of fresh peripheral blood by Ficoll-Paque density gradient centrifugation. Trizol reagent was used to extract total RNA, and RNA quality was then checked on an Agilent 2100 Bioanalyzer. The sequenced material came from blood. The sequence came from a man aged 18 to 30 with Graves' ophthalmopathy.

The sequence in DNA is TGTGCCAGCATTCAGGACTACCCACCCTACGAGCAGTACTTC. The resulting protein is CASIQDYPPYEQYF. The sequence joins TRBV6-1 to TRBJ2-7; a tentative D match to TRBD2 spans 6 bases. Including cysteine and phenylalanine, the CDR3 has 14 amino acids. The sequence is cut down to CDR3 DNA, 42 bases in frame from base 1. V was cut back by 7 bases and J by 2 bases, leaving a gap of 15 bases between them. CDR1 MNHNS and CDR2 SASEGT were looked up in the germline V gene.